This TCR beta chain was documented in a study of brain T cells in children with intractable seizures. Study conclusions and caveats: Clones missing pre-surgery may reflect undersampling of that blood sample. HCMV serostatus was not known, and viral specificity came from CDR3 similarity only.

A note on this clone: Its antigen remains unidentified.

V dropped 7 bases and J dropped 3 bases, with 1 base sitting between them. The CDR3 is 10 amino acids. The germline CDR1 and CDR2 sequences are MNHEY and SVGAGI. Only cases whose brain tissue showed the highest T cell transcript signatures were sequenced. Patients received at least one anti-epileptic drug before surgery. Produced via immunoSEQ multiplex PCR; TCRdb's table is partial and in-frame only. The table shows 60,000 to 85,000 clones, with about 92% occurring only once. The chain links TRBV6-5 to TRBJ1-3; D uncertain. Sample: peripheral blood, taken at surgery. This clonotype originated in a boy under two years old with tuberous sclerosis and intractable seizures. Written as DNA, the CDR3 is TGTGCCAGCATTGGAAACACCATATATTTT. Residues: CASIGNTIYF.